This TCR beta chain derives from a study of cytomegalovirus exposure and HLA in healthy donors. Overall study results and limits: TCR beta sequences numbering some 17,000 were associated with HLA alleles at 0.05 false discovery rate in a later analysis. When analyzed later, a missense DCLRE1C variant was found to be linked to TCR beta V- and J-gene trimming.

V dropped 3 bases and J dropped 5; count of bases not matched to a gene: 10. This CDR3 contains 16 residues. Germline V gene sequence: CDR1 SGDLS, CDR2 YYNGEE. Comment on this clone: Its target is not known.

Primers for the PCR totalled 60 Vbeta and 13 Jbeta. The assay was immunoSEQ multiplex PCR, and TCRdb's table has in-frame clones only and misses some. The sample has under 70,000 clones; 55% to 80% are singletons. Sequenced input: PBMCs. V gene TRBV9 combines with J gene TRBJ1-2; TRBD1 matches 10 bases. This receptor was obtained from a woman under 40 in good health and CMV-seronegative. CDR3 in amino acids: CASSARQGAVSYGYTF. CDR3 sequence (DNA): TGTGCCAGCAGCGCGAGACAGGGGGCTGTGTCGTATGGCTACACCTTC. The variable domain in full, with the rest retrieved from reference TRBV9 and TRBJ1-2, is DSGVTQTPKHLITATGQRVTLRCSPRSGDLSVYWYQQSLDQGLQFLIQYYNGEERAKGNILERFSAQQFPDLHSELNLSSLELGDSALYFCASSARQGAVSYGYTFGSGTRLTVV.